The subject of this entry is one T cell receptor (beta chain). Its matching antigen is unknown. Healthy Caucasian donors formed the entire cohort. With V trimmed by 5 bases and J by 0 bases, 6 bases remained unmatched. The CDR3 runs to 16 residues. The germline V gene encodes CDR1 SGHAT and CDR2 FQNNGV. One entry per CDR3 protein, called by TCRdb with MiXCR from the 5' RACE reads. The table records approximately 530,000 distinct CDR3 sequences, about 22% of them present only once. The sample is drawn from a study of identical twins. General study results and limits: Because invariant MAIT and iNKT cells could be present, zero-insertion analyses could be partly confounded.

These same records also appear under a second study, on yellow fever vaccine responses in identical twins.

The chain is built from TRBV11-2 and TRBJ2-7; 11 bases are shared with TRBD2. The sequence was obtained from a woman younger than 35 in good health. The sample was CD4+ T cells sorted from blood. CDR3 protein: CASSKLAGARSYEQYV. The DNA of the CDR3 is TGTGCCAGCAGCAAACTAGCGGGGGCCCGCTCCTACGAGCAGTACGTC.